One and the same sample provided the 32 T cell receptor beta chains below, sequenced in a study of T-cell memory formation after mild COVID-19. TCRdb reprocessed the 5' RACE reads via MiXCR and lists one record per CDR3 protein. The sample includes about 470,000 distinct CDR3 sequences, over 15% of them seen just once. Sequenced material: PBMCs or a T cell subset sorted from them (not recorded which). These TCRs come from an adult woman who had mild COVID-19 (a few samples of this study predate the infection). Cell type and time point are not known.

The V gene is TRBV7-2, the J gene TRBJ1-2, with D possibly being TRBD1 (5 bases). Looked up from germline, CDR1 is SGHTA and CDR2 is FQGNSA. Trimming stripped 1 base from V and 1 base from J, with 10 bases between. There are 15 residues in the CDR3. CDR3 amino acids: CASSLERGYNYGYTF. The CDR3 coding sequence is TGTGCCAGCAGCTTAGAAAGGGGATATAACTATGGCTACACCTTC.

The rearrangement uses TRBV12-3 or TRBV12-4 and TRBJ2-2; perhaps TRBD2 as D (6 bases). Trimming shortened V by 6 bases and J by 6 bases, and 23 bases separated the two germline ends. There are 17 residues in the CDR3. The CDR3 loop is CASSYPPTLRGPGELFF. The CDR3 nucleotides are TGTGCCAGCAGCTACCCACCCACGTTGCGGGGTCCCGGGGAGCTGTTTTTT.

CDR3 DNA sequence: TGTGCCAGCAGCTCCACTAGCGGGTCTTCTCAAGAGACCCAGTACTTC. The encoded protein is CASSSTSGSSQETQYF. V usage is TRBV7-2 and J usage is TRBJ2-5; TRBD2 aligns across 9 bases. Germline V CDR1 and CDR2: SGHTA, FQGNSA. This CDR3 region has 16 residues. The V segment lost 4 bases and the J segment 2 bases; nucleotides outside the gene matches: 8.

This clonotype was picked up a small number of times. This chain joins TRBV6-2 or TRBV6-3 and TRBJ1-2; D remains unclear. The CDR3 length is 14 residues. Germline assignment: CDR1 MNHEY and CDR2 SVGEGT. V shed 0 bases and J shed 5 bases, with 10 bases lying between them. CDR3 region: CASSYSSRTYGYTF. The CDR3 region has the DNA TGTGCCAGCAGTTACTCTTCCCGGACTTATGGCTACACCTTC.

This clonotype was picked up a small number of times. The CDR3 is CASSRAGAGELFF. As DNA, the CDR3 is TGTGCCAGCTCACGTGCCGGGGCCGGGGAGCTGTTTTTT. The rearrangement uses TRBV28 and TRBJ2-2; tentative D call: TRBD2 (5 bases). Germline V CDR1 and CDR2: MDHEN, SYDVKM. V lost 8 bases and J 6 bases, leaving 13 bases between the germline ends. This CDR3 is built from 13 residues.

There are a few counts of this clonotype. The gene calls are TRBV10-3 and TRBJ2-7; TRBD2 matches 8 bases. J gave up 5 bases and V 10 bases, and 10 bases lay outside the gene matches. CDR3 length equals 13 residues. Germline V gives CDR1 ENHRY, CDR2 SYGVKD. CDR3 nucleotides: TGTGCCACCAACGGGGGGGGGCAGGACGAGCAGTACTTC. Translating it yields CATNGGGQDEQYF.

This clonotype was seen only a few times. The chain combines TRBV7-9 with TRBJ1-1, with D perhaps matching TRBD1 (5 bases). Trimming shortened V by 7 bases and J by 0 bases, and 21 bases separated the two germline ends. CDR1 and CDR2 (germline): SEHNR, FQNEAQ (reference sequence). The CDR3 is 17 amino acids. CDR3 region: CASTPPRRERVNTEAFF. The CDR3 nucleotides are TGTGCCAGCACTCCACCCCGCAGGGAAAGGGTGAACACTGAAGCTTTCTTT.

This clonotype has just a few counts. The V gene is TRBV15, the J gene TRBJ2-5; TRBD2 aligns across 9 bases. With 8 bases clipped from V and 5 bases from J, the junction kept 12 bases outside the gene matches. Germline assignment: CDR1 LNHNV and CDR2 YYDKDF (reference sequence). The CDR3 is 15 residues long. The CDR3 reads CATLMSGRPPETQYF. CDR3 nucleotide sequence: TGTGCCACCCTTATGAGCGGGAGGCCCCCGGAGACCCAGTACTTC.

The chain uses TRBV9 and TRBJ2-7; D call uncertain. The V end was cut by 0 bases, the J end by 5 bases, with 6 bases between. Germline CDR1 SGDLS, CDR2 YYNGEE. The CDR3 covers 12 residues. CDR3 nucleotide sequence: TGTGCCAGCAGCGTAGATGGGAACGAGCAGTACTTC. Its translation is CASSVDGNEQYF.

The rearrangement uses TRBV6-1 and TRBJ2-7, with D perhaps TRBD1 or TRBD2 (5 bases each). The CDR3 covers 14 residues. Trimming stripped 7 bases from V and 2 bases from J, with 15 bases between. Germline CDR1 reads MNHNS; CDR2 reads SASEGT. The CDR3 sequence: CASNRSPGTYEQYF. The CDR3 nucleotides read TGTGCCAGCAACAGGTCCCCGGGGACCTACGAGCAGTACTTC.

The chain is built from TRBV3-1 and TRBJ1-2; D ambiguous. CDR1 and CDR2 from the germline V gene are LGHDT and YNNKEL (reference sequence). The V gene lost 1 base and the J gene lost 5 bases, with 8 bases spanning the gap. The CDR3 consists of 13 residues. This chain's CDR3 is CASSQATAYGYTF. CDR3 nucleotides: TGTGCCAGCAGCCAAGCTACAGCGTATGGCTACACCTTC.

J is TRBJ1-2 and V is TRBV14; possible D gene TRBD1, 5 bases. The CDR3 sequence is 14 residues long. The germline V gene encodes CDR1 SGHDN and CDR2 FVKESK. Trimming took off 1 base at V and 2 bases at J, with 8 bases between the two ends. CDR3 protein: CASSQGGVNYGYTF. The CDR3 coding sequence is TGTGCCAGCAGCCAAGGAGGGGTAAACTATGGCTACACCTTC.

This chain joins TRBV7-8 and TRBJ1-2, with D perhaps matching TRBD1 (5 bases). The ends were cut back, 2 bases at V and 0 bases at J, with 16 bases in the middle. CDR1 and CDR2 (germline): SGHVS, FQNEAQ. This CDR3 region has 17 residues. CDR3 coding DNA: TGTGCCAGCAGCTTACAGGGAGCTGCTCTATCTAACTATGGCTACACCTTC. Its translation: CASSLQGAALSNYGYTF.

The chain links TRBV4-3 to TRBJ1-3, with D hard to call. Germline V CDR1 and CDR2: LGHNA, YSLEER. Between the trimmed V and J ends, which lost 1 base and 0 bases, there was a span of 22 bases. The CDR3 sequence is 20 residues long. The CDR3 loop is CASSQVPPSRSDVSGNTIYF. DNA for the CDR3: TGCGCCAGCAGCCAAGTGCCCCCGTCGCGGTCAGACGTCTCTGGAAACACCATATATTTT.

The V call is TRBV6-6, the J call TRBJ1-5, with 9 bases lining up with TRBD1. Per germline, CDR1 MNHNY and CDR2 SVGAGI (reference sequence). V was pared by 6 bases and J by 5 bases, with 8 bases of the junction left unmatched. This CDR3 is 15 amino acids long. The CDR3 nucleotides read TGTGCCAGCAGCCAGGGACAGGGAAGGGATCAGCCCCAGCATTTT. Amino acid sequence: CASSQGQGRDQPQHF.

CDR3 sequence: CASSQVPGLAGGTDTQYF. In DNA, the CDR3 is TGCGCCAGCAGCCAAGTTCCGGGACTAGCGGGGGGCACAGATACGCAGTATTTT. V and J are TRBV4-1 and TRBJ2-3, with 14 bases matching TRBD2. The V segment lost 1 base and the J segment 1 base; nucleotides outside the gene matches: 4. This CDR3 has 18 residues. CDR1 MGHRA and CDR2 YSYEKL come from the germline V gene.

This rearrangement joins TRBV5-1 to TRBJ2-1; no firm D call. Between the trimmed V and J ends, which lost 0 bases and 7 bases, there was a span of 26 bases. Germline assignment: CDR1 SGHRS and CDR2 YFSETQ. This CDR3 spans 19 amino acids. The CDR3 here is CASSLEVYQRPNQPNEQFF. The CDR3 coding sequence is TGCGCCAGCAGCTTGGAGGTGTATCAGCGACCCAACCAACCAAATGAGCAGTTCTTC. The whole variable domain, remainder taken from reference TRBV5-1 and TRBJ2-1, is KAGVTQTPRYLIKTRGQQVTLSCSPISGHRSVSWYQQTPGQGLQFLFEYFSETQRNKGNFPGRFSGRQFSNSRSEMNVSTLELGDSALYLCASSLEVYQRPNQPNEQFFGPGTRLTVL.

The chain is built from TRBV6-5 and TRBJ2-7; 7 bases are a match to TRBD2. This CDR3 is 16 amino acids long. Germline CDR1 MNHEY, CDR2 SVGAGI. The V gene end was trimmed by 4 bases and the J gene end by 4 bases; junction bases not matched to a gene: 13. The CDR3 loop reads CASSLTRLAGSYEQYF. The CDR3 DNA reads as TGTGCCAGCAGTTTAACTCGACTAGCAGGGTCTTACGAGCAGTACTTC.

Only a few counts were recorded for this clonotype. The genes are TRBV6-1 and TRBJ1-1, with no clear D. The V end lost 0 bases, the J end lost 13 bases, and 0 bases lay between the germline ends. CDR3 length: 8 residues. Per germline, CDR1 MNHNS and CDR2 SASEGT. CDR3 loop: CASSEAFF. Written as DNA, the CDR3 is TGTGCCAGCAGTGAAGCTTTCTTT.

The gene calls are TRBV25-1 and TRBJ1-1, with TRBD1 as a possible D gene (6 bases). The CDR3 extends over 15 amino acids. The V and J ends lost 2 bases and 6 bases respectively, with 16 bases between them. Germline V lookup: CDR1 MGHDK, CDR2 SYGVNS. The CDR3, as DNA: TGTGCCAGCAGTGAAACTCTTACAGGGAGAGCTGAAGCTTTCTTT. It encodes CASSETLTGRAEAFF.

On this clonotype: Germline and junction disagree at one end, which may indicate a read error. This chain connects TRBV2 to TRBJ1-2; the D is unclear. Germline V CDR1 and CDR2: SNHLY, FYNNEI. The CDR3 is 14 amino acids. CDR3 bases: TGTGCCAGCACCTCACTTGAGAGGAACTATCGCTACACCTTC. Its translation is CASTSLERNYRYTF.

This clonotype has a count of ten or more. This sequence joins TRBV10-3 and TRBJ2-1; the match to TRBD2 covers 7 bases. From germline, CDR1 is ENHRY and CDR2 SYGVKD. The CDR3 runs to 15 residues. J lost 0 bases, V lost 6 bases, and 5 bases had no gene match. The CDR3 nucleotides are TGTGCCATCAGCGGGAGGATAAACTCCTACAATGAGCAGTTCTTC. This codes for CAISGRINSYNEQFF.

This clonotype was recorded many times. The chain joins TRBV5-1 to TRBJ2-5, with 7 bases lining up with TRBD1. The CDR3 has 14 amino acids. The V gene's germline CDR1 is SGHRS and CDR2 YFSETQ. The V gene end was trimmed by 0 bases and the J gene end by 1 base; junction bases not matched to a gene: 0. The CDR3 sequence is CASSLGQGQETQYF. CDR3 nucleotides: TGCGCCAGCAGCTTGGGACAGGGCCAAGAGACCCAGTACTTC. The full variable domain, in which reference TRBV5-1 and TRBJ2-5 provide the parts outside the CDR3, is KAGVTQTPRYLIKTRGQQVTLSCSPISGHRSVSWYQQTPGQGLQFLFEYFSETQRNKGNFPGRFSGRQFSNSRSEMNVSTLELGDSALYLCASSLGQGQETQYFGPGTRLLVL.

This clonotype was observed a handful of times. The chain is built from TRBV10-3 and TRBJ2-3; D not resolved. The CDR3 contains 15 residues. Germline values: CDR1 ENHRY, CDR2 SYGVKD. The V and J ends lost 3 bases and 0 bases respectively, with 10 bases between them. The CDR3 DNA follows: TGTGCCATCAGTGACCCTGATGTGAGCACAGATACGCAGTATTTT. This encodes CAISDPDVSTDTQYF.

This clonotype was found a few times. The chain is built from TRBV11-1 and TRBJ2-1; TRBD2 aligns across 7 bases. V lost 2 bases to trimming and J lost 2 bases; unmatched junction nucleotides: 6. The CDR3 sequence is 16 residues long. Germline V lookup: CDR1 SGHAT, CDR2 FQDESV (reference sequence). The CDR3, as DNA: TGTGCCAGCAGCTTATGGACGGGGGGACCCTACAATGAGCAGTTCTTC. Translating gives CASSLWTGGPYNEQFF.

Many counts were recorded for this clonotype. The rearrangement joins TRBV20-1 to TRBJ2-7, with 8 bases lining up with TRBD2. The germline CDR1 and CDR2 sequences are DFQATT and SNEGSKA (reference sequence). Unmatched junction bases numbered 2, after V lost 0 bases and J lost 1 base. The CDR3 is 14 amino acids. For the CDR3, the DNA is TGCAGTGCTAGAGAGCGGGGGGTATCCTACGAGCAGTACTTC. The encoded protein is CSARERGVSYEQYF.

This clonotype was picked up a small number of times. V usage is TRBV12-5 and J usage is TRBJ1-2; no reliable D call. The CDR3 consists of 11 residues. Trimming took 9 bases from V and 5 from J, leaving 10 bases between them. CDR1 and CDR2 from the germline V gene are LGHNT and FRNRAP. The CDR3 region is CASLGWYGYTF. The CDR3 nucleotides are TGTGCTAGCCTGGGGTGGTATGGCTACACCTTC.

This sequence joins TRBV6-5 and TRBJ2-1; a possible D gene is TRBD2 (5 bases). V shed 1 base and J shed 4 bases, with 11 bases lying between them. Germline CDR1 MNHEY, CDR2 SVGAGI. The CDR3 runs 15 residues. The CDR3 DNA is TGTGCCAGCAGTTACTTACGGGATACGTACAATGAGCAGTTCTTC. Its protein is CASSYLRDTYNEQFF.

This clonotype has only a few counts. The V and J genes are TRBV7-3 and TRBJ1-1; perhaps TRBD1 as D (6 bases). Trimming shortened V by 4 bases and J by 1 base, and 13 bases separated the two germline ends. Germline lookup yields CDR1 SGHTA and CDR2 FQGTGA. CDR3 length: 15 residues. CDR3 amino acids: CASSSRGGENTEAFF. The CDR3, as DNA: TGTGCCAGCAGCTCCAGGGGCGGGGAGAACACTGAAGCTTTCTTT. Together with reference TRBV7-3 and TRBJ1-1, the CDR3 gives the full variable domain: GAGVSQTPSNKVTEKGKYVELRCDPISGHTALYWYRQSLGQGPEFLIYFQGTGAADDSGLPNDRFFAVRPEGSVSTLKIQRTERGDSAVYLCASSSRGGENTEAFFGQGTRLTVV.

This chain uses TRBV4-2 with TRBJ2-5, with D possibly being TRBD1 (6 bases). Germline CDR1 reads LGHNA; CDR2 reads YNFKEQ. V dropped 1 base and J dropped 0 bases, with 15 bases sitting between them. CDR3 length equals 17 residues. The CDR3 region is CASSQVWGHRDQETQYF. In nucleotides, the CDR3 is TGTGCCAGCAGCCAAGTATGGGGCCACAGGGACCAAGAGACCCAGTACTTC.

The sample holds a few counts of this clonotype. The chain is built from TRBV9 and TRBJ2-7; tentative D call: TRBD2 (6 bases). Trimming shortened V by 0 bases and J by 3 bases, and 7 bases separated the two germline ends. Germline assignment: CDR1 SGDLS and CDR2 YYNGEE. This CDR3 is built from 13 residues. The CDR3 nucleotides read TGTGCCAGCAGCGTAGATAGCGGCTACGAGCAGTACTTC. It is translated as CASSVDSGYEQYF.

CDR3 loop: CASSLMGLAPDTQYF. In DNA, the CDR3 is TGTGCCAGCAGTCTTATGGGACTAGCTCCAGATACGCAGTATTTT. The chain carries TRBV12-3 or TRBV12-4 and TRBJ2-3, with 9 bases aligning to TRBD2. This CDR3 is built from 15 residues. V was clipped by 5 bases and J by 4 bases; unmatched bases: 7.